Here is one T cell receptor (beta chain) with its context. This specimen includes other DNA sequences encoding the same CDR3. The record originates from a study of blood T cell repertoires in COVID-19. Study as a whole: The analysed material was cDNA or gDNA that came from T cells, B-cell-depleted T cells, or PBMCs.

Trimming removed 5 bases from V and 2 bases from J, with 13 bases in between. Germline lookup yields CDR1 SEHNR and CDR2 FQNEAQ (reference sequence). This CDR3 spans 15 amino acids. Original analysis: Amplifying reference gene primers gave estimates of nucleated cell counts. Produced via immunoSEQ multiplex PCR; TCRdb's table is partial and in-frame only. D and trimming were read from the DNA, whereas the V and J calls and clone size are those reported in that table. The sample includes a few hundred thousand clones, over 75% of them seen just once. Adults between about 18 and 95 years of age took part from more than 20 US areas.

Sequencing was done on a sample of PBMCs or T cells enriched from blood (not recorded which). This chain connects TRBV7-9 to TRBJ2-1; tentatively, D is TRBD1 (6 bases). This clonotype originated in a man aged 30 to 39 who had recovered from COVID-19. The CDR3 loop reads CASSLTQGTYNEQFF. The CDR3 DNA follows: TGTGCCAGCAGCCTTACACAGGGCACCTACAATGAGCAGTTCTTC.